This entry features one TCR beta chain sequence. This clonotype is deemed large (0.1 to 1%). Its antigen remains unidentified. The record has no base qualities; no much larger clone is one base away. The sample comes from a study of precursors of human CD4 cytotoxic T cells (dated by TCRdb to 2017 to 2018). Context from the whole study: The bulk TCR-seq analysis covered CD4+ memory subsets from 12 to 15 donors in total. TCR-seq analysis of roughly 14 donors yielded TCRalpha and TCRbeta chain sequences (table S7). Results and caveats for the whole study, not just this receptor: The authors noted that a human observational design cannot definitively establish the direction of differentiation between precursor and effector cells. Only about 95% of the 14 donors were included in some bulk TCR-seq comparisons, which suggests that not every subset was available for every donor. A bigger share of IL-7Rhigh TEMRA clonotypes consisted of expanded effector clonotypes than was the case for TEM or TCM clonotypes. Compared with TCM and TEM subsets, the IL-7Rhigh and IL-7R- TEMRA subsets had more restricted TCR repertoires, with lower diversity and more expanded clonotypes.

The sequencer listed for this sample is Illumina MiSeq. On the study's bioinformatics: The Shannon-Wiener index, computed in VDJtools, was used to measure repertoire diversity. A TCRbeta clonotype was considered expanded if its clonotype frequency was 3 or more. Using fastp at Q25 and MiXCR, TCRdb reprocessed the public reads and kept productive beta chains. Each entry is one CDR3 protein sequence, shown with its most common DNA and genes. The authors' filters were not applied to this entry. This sample gives under 850 distinct CDR3 sequences in total; 15% to 20% of them show up just once. 8.5% of the sample is taken by the ten largest. Bulk UMI-based TCR sequencing was performed on four sorted CD4+ memory subsets (TCM, TEM, IL-7Rhigh TEMRA, IL-7R- TEMRA) to test a precursor-effector relationship among CD4 cytotoxic T cells. Cells were obtained from peripheral blood mononuclear cells that had been isolated from human blood.

The CDR3 contains 16 residues, cysteine and phenylalanine counted. This entry keeps only the CDR3 DNA: 48 bases, framed from base 1. CDR1 and CDR2, per the germline V gene, are KGHDR and SFDVKD. At the junction V is shortened by 5 bases and J by 4 bases; bases outside the gene matches: 3. The receptor comes from a human donor in good health. Rearrangement joined TRBV24-1 to TRBJ2-2; TRBD2 aligns with 13 central bases. The specimen sequenced was memory CD4+ T cells from blood (PBMCs). The DNA is TGTGCCACCAGTGGGACTAGCGGGAGTCGCACCGGGGAGCTGTTTTTT. This is translated as CATSGTSGSRTGELFF.